This T cell receptor beta chain was found in a study of T cells in Graves' hyperthyroidism and ophthalmopathy. This clonotype has at least ten counts. The V and J ends lost 8 bases and 6 bases respectively, with 13 bases between them. The CDR3 runs to 12 residues. CDR1 is SNHLY and CDR2 is FYNNEI in the germline V gene. Researchers took RNA transcripts and amplified the TCR beta CDR3 regions from them. HTBI primers drove first-round RT-PCR of the TCR CDR3. TCRdb re-derived calls from the multiplex PCR reads in MiXCR, one entry per CDR3 protein. The top ten hold around 4.5% of the sample, which has hundreds of thousands of distinct CDR3 sequences, 14% to 15% seen once.

The chain carries TRBV2 and TRBJ2-5, with D possibly being TRBD2 (5 bases). Sequencing input: blood. This receptor was obtained from a woman aged 40 to 49 with Graves' ophthalmopathy. The CDR3 DNA is TGTGCCAGCTTCGGGGATCGGAAGACCCAGTACTTC. Translated: CASFGDRKTQYF.